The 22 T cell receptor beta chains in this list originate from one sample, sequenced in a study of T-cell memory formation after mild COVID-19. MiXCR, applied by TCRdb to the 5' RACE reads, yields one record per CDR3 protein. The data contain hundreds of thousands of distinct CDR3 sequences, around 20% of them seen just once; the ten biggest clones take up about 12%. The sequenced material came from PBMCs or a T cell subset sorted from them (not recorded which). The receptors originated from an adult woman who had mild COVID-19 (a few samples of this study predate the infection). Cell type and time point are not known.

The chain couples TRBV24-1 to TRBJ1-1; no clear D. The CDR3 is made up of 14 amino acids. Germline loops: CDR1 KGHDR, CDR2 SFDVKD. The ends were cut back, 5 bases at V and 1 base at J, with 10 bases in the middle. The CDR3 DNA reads TGTGCCACCAGTGCCAAGACACCGAACACTGAAGCTTTCTTT. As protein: CATSAKTPNTEAFF.

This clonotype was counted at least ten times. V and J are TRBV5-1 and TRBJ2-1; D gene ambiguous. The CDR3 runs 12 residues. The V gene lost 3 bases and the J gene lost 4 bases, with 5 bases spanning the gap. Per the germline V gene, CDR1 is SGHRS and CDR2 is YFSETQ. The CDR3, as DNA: TGCGCCAGCAGCTCGATTTACAATGAGCAGTTCTTC. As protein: CASSSIYNEQFF.

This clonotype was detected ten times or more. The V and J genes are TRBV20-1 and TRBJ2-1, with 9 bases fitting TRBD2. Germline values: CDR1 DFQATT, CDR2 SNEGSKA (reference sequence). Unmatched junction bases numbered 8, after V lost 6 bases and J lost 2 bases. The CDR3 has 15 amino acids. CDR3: CSAGPSGATYNEQFF. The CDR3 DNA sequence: TGCAGTGCCGGGCCTAGCGGGGCAACCTACAATGAGCAGTTCTTC.

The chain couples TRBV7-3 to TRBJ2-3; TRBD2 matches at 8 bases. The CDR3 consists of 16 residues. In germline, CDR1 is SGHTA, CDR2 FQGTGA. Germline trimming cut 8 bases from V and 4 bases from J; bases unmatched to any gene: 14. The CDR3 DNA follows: TGTGCCAGCTCCTCCGCCAGCGGGGGTCTGGCAGATACGCAGTATTTT. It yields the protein CASSSASGGLADTQYF. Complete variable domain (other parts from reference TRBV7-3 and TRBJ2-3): GAGVSQTPSNKVTEKGKYVELRCDPISGHTALYWYRQSLGQGPEFLIYFQGTGAADDSGLPNDRFFAVRPEGSVSTLKIQRTERGDSAVYLCASSSASGGLADTQYFGPGTRLTVL.

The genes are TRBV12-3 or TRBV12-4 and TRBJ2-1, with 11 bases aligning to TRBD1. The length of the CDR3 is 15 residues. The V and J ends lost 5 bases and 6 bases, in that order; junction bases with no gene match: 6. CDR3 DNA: TGTGCCAGCAGTGCAAAGGACAGGGGGCGCAATGAGCAGTTCTTC. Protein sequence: CASSAKDRGRNEQFF.

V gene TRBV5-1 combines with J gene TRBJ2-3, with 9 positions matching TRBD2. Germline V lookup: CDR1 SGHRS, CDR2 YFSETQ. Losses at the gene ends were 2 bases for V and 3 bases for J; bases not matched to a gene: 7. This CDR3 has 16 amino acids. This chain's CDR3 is CASSFLRGGATDTQYF. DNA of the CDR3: TGCGCCAGCAGCTTCCTTCGCGGGGGGGCGACAGATACGCAGTATTTT.

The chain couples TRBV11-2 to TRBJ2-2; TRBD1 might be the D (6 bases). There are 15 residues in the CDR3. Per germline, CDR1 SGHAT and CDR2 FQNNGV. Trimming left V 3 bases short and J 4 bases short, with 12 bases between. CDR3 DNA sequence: TGTGCCAGCAGCTTGGAAAACAGGGTCACCGGGGAGCTGTTTTTT. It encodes CASSLENRVTGELFF.

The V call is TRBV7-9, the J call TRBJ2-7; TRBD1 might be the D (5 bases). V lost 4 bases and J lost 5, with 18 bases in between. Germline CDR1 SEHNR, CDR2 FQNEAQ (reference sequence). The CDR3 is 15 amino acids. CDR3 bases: TGTGCCAGCAGCTGGGCAGGGTCAGTTCAGGACGAGCAGTACTTC. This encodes CASSWAGSVQDEQYF.

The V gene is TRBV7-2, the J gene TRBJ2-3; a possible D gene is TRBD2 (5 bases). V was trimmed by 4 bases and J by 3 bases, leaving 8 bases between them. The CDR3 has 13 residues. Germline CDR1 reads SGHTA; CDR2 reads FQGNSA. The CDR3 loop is CASSWTFTDTQYF. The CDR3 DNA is TGTGCCAGCAGCTGGACTTTTACAGATACGCAGTATTTT.

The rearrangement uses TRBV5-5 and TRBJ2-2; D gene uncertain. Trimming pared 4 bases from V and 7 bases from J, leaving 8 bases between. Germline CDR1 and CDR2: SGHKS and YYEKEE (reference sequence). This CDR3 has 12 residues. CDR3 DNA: TGTGCCAGCAGCCCTGGGCACGGGGAGCTGTTTTTT. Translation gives CASSPGHGELFF.

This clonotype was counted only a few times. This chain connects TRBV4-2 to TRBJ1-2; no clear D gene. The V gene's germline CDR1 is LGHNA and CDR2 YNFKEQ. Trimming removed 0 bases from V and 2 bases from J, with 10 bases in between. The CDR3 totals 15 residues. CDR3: CASSQDPLGNYGYTF. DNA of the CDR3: TGTGCCAGCAGCCAAGATCCCCTTGGGAACTATGGCTACACCTTC.

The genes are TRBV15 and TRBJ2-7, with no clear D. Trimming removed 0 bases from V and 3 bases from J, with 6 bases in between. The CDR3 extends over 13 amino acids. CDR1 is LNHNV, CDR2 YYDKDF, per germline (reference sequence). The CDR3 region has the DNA TGTGCCACCAGCAGAGATCCCAGCTACGAGCAGTACTTC. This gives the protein CATSRDPSYEQYF.

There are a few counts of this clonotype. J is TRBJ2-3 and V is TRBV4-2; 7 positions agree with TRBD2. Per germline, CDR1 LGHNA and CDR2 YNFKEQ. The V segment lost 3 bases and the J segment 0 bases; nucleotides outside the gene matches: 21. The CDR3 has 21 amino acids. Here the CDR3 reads CASSQLPVLDGRTTSTDTQYF. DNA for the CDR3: TGTGCCAGCAGCCAGCTACCCGTCCTTGACGGGAGGACGACTAGCACAGATACGCAGTATTTT.

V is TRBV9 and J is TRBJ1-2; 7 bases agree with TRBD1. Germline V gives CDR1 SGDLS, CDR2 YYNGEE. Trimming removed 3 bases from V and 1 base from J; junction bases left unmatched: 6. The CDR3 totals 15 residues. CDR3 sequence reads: CASSDDRDLNYGYTF. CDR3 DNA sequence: TGTGCCAGCAGCGACGACAGGGATCTTAACTATGGCTACACCTTC.

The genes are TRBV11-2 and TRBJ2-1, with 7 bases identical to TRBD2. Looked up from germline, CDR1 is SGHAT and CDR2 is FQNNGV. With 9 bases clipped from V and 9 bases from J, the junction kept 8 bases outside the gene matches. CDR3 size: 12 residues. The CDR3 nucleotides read TGTGCCAGTGAGGGAGGGCCGGGTGAGCAGTTCTTC. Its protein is CASEGGPGEQFF.

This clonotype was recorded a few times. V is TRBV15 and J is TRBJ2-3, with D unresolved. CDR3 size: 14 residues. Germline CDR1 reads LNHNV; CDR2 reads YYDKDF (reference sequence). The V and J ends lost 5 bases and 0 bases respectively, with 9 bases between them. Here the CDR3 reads CATSPRPSTDTQYF. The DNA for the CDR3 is TGTGCCACCAGCCCCAGACCGAGCACAGATACGCAGTATTTT.

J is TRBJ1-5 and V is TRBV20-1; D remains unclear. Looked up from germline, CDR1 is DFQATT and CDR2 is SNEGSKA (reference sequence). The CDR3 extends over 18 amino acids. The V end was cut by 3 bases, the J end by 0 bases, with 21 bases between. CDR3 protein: CSARAGWEEQNSNQPQHF. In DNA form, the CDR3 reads TGCAGTGCTAGGGCTGGGTGGGAAGAACAAAATAGCAATCAGCCCCAGCATTTT.

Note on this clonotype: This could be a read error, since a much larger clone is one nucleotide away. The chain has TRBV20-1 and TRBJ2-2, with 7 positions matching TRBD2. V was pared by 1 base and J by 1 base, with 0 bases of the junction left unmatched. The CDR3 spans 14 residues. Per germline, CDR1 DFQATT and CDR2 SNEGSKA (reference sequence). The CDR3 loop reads CSARAGGNTGELFF. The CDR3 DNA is TGCAGTGCTAGAGCGGGGGGGAACACCGGGGAGCTGTTTTTT.

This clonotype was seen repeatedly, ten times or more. The CDR3 DNA reads TGTGCCAGCAGCGAGCAGGGATTCAGTACCCTCTCCTACAATGAGCAGTTCTTC. It encodes CASSEQGFSTLSYNEQFF. The chain is built from TRBV6-5 and TRBJ2-1; D is perhaps TRBD1 (5 bases). The CDR3 has 18 amino acids. Germline assignment: CDR1 MNHEY and CDR2 SVGAGI. V dropped 6 bases and J dropped 0 bases, with 21 bases sitting between them.

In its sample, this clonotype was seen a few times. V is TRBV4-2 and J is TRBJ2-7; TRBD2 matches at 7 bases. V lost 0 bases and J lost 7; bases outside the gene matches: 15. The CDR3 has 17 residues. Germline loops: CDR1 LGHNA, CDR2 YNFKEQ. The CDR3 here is CASSQDPRAGVLWEQYF. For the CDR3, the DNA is TGTGCCAGCAGCCAAGACCCAAGGGCGGGAGTTCTTTGGGAGCAGTACTTC.

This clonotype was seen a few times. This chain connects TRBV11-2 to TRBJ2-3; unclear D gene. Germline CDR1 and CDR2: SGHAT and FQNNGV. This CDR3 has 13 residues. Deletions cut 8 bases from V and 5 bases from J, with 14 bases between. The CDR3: CASGKGRGDTQYF. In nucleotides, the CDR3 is TGTGCCAGCGGAAAAGGTCGCGGAGATACGCAGTATTTT.

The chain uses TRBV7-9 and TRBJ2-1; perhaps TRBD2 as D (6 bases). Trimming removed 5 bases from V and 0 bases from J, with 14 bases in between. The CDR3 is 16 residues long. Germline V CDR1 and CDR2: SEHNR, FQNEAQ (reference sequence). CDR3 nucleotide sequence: TGTGCCAGCAGCCCCCCCCGGGGGAGCTCCTACAATGAGCAGTTCTTC. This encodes CASSPPRGSSYNEQFF.